This T cell receptor beta chain was found in a study of blood T cell repertoires in COVID-19. About the study: Spain, Italy and the United States supplied samples that represented acute and convalescent COVID-19.

Here immunoSEQ multiplex PCR was the method, and the copy in TCRdb shows in-frame clones only, minus some. The sample shows around 170,000 clones, about four fifths of them seen only once. This clone has only one observation. Enrolled through a virtual design, the participants were between roughly 18 and 90 years of age and came from under 30 US areas. Each participant's cohort was designated according to participant-reported clinical history. Cohort 3 donors were reported recovered after two negative PCRs, clearance, or symptom resolution. This receptor was identified in a man aged 50 or older who had recovered from COVID-19. The sequenced sample was PBMCs or T cells enriched from blood (not recorded which).

CDR3 residues: CASSLGSGRGGSYEQYF. As DNA, the CDR3 is TGTGCCAGCAGCTTAGGATCCGGCCGGGGGGGCTCCTACGAGCAGTACTTC. The rearrangement links TRBV11-2 to TRBJ2-7; 8 nucleotides align to TRBD2. The V and J ends lost 1 base and 0 bases, in that order; junction bases with no gene match: 8. In germline, CDR1 is SGHAT, CDR2 FQNNGV. The length of the CDR3 is 17 residues.